Below, 31 T cell receptor beta chains from the same sample are listed, as sequenced in a study of Graves' ophthalmopathy and Graves' hyperthyroidism. The authors amplified TCR beta CDR3 regions, and they did so from RNA transcripts for repertoire sequencing. Investigators did first-round RT-PCR with HTBI primers, then second-round multiplex PCR. TCRdb re-called the multiplex PCR reads through MiXCR, storing one row per CDR3 protein. The sample has around 600,000 distinct CDR3 sequences, about 38% seen once. Sequencing used peripheral blood. These receptors all stem from an adult man with Graves' ophthalmopathy.

V usage is TRBV20-1 and J usage is TRBJ2-5, with D possibly TRBD2 on 5 matching bases. The V gene lost 7 bases and the J gene lost 4 bases, with 13 bases spanning the gap. The CDR3 runs to 12 residues. CDR1 DFQATT and CDR2 SNEGSKA come from the germline V gene (reference sequence). The CDR3 loop reads CSVSSAAETQYF. The CDR3 bases are TGCAGTGTTAGTAGCGCGGCAGAGACCCAGTACTTC.

The gene calls are TRBV20-1 and TRBJ2-7, with 7 nucleotides matching TRBD2. This CDR3 contains 12 residues. The germline gives CDR1 DFQATT, CDR2 SNEGSKA (reference sequence). J gave up 2 bases and V 5 bases, and 3 bases lay outside the gene matches. CDR3 nucleotides: TGCAGTGCTGGGGGGGGGGCCTACGAGCAGTACTTC. Translation gives CSAGGGAYEQYF.

The CDR3 reads CASTLASGTGGATTEAFF. Written as DNA, the CDR3 is TGTGCCAGCACCCTAGCTTCCGGGACAGGGGGCGCGACCACTGAAGCTTTCTTT. The chain recombines TRBV6-6 with TRBJ1-1; 12 positions agree with TRBD1. Trimming cost V 7 bases and J 4 bases; bases outside gene matches: 16. Germline loops: CDR1 MNHNY, CDR2 SVGAGI (reference sequence). The CDR3 consists of 18 residues.

The chain combines TRBV7-2 with TRBJ2-2; D ambiguous. This CDR3 spans 15 amino acids. CDR1 is SGHTA and CDR2 is FQGNSA in the germline V gene. V lost 1 base and J lost 0, with 6 bases in between. This chain's CDR3 is CTSSLGQSNTGELFF. DNA for the CDR3: TGTACCAGCAGCTTAGGGCAGTCGAACACCGGGGAGCTGTTTTTT.

The chain uses TRBV2 and TRBJ1-1, with TRBD1 matching 9 bases. Germline V gives CDR1 SNHLY, CDR2 FYNNEI. The CDR3 loop spans 13 amino acids. The ends lost 7 bases at V and 6 bases at J; junction bases unmatched: 6. The CDR3 DNA reads as TGTGCCAGCACGCGGGACAGGGAATCTGAAGCTTTCTTT. Its translation is CASTRDRESEAFF.

This rearrangement joins TRBV5-1 to TRBJ2-7; 7 bases map to TRBD2. The CDR3 covers 16 residues. V was pared by 1 base and J by 3 bases, with 10 bases of the junction left unmatched. Germline V gene data show CDR1 as SGHRS and CDR2 as YFSETQ. Here the CDR3 reads CASSLSGGGLDYEQYF. The CDR3 DNA is TGCGCCAGCAGCTTGTCGGGGGGTGGGCTAGACTACGAGCAGTACTTC.

This clonotype was picked up a small number of times. This chain links TRBV12-3 or TRBV12-4 with TRBJ2-5; perhaps TRBD1 as D (6 bases). V was trimmed by 2 bases and J by 1 base, leaving 11 bases between them. The CDR3 totals 15 residues. CDR3 bases: TGTGCCAGCAGTTTATATCCCAGGGGCCAAGAGACCCAGTACTTC. It codes for CASSLYPRGQETQYF.

This clonotype was observed at least ten times. This chain links TRBV19 with TRBJ1-5; possible D gene TRBD1, 6 bases. Germline V gene sequence: CDR1 LNHDA, CDR2 SQIVND (reference sequence). The V end lost 2 bases, the J end lost 1 base, and 9 bases lay between the germline ends. The CDR3 is made up of 15 amino acids. The CDR3 sequence is CASSIRGQSNQPQHF. CDR3 coding DNA: TGTGCCAGTAGTATACGAGGACAGAGCAATCAGCCCCAGCATTTT.

This rearrangement joins TRBV10-3 to TRBJ2-6; no clear D. The germline V gene has CDR1 ENHRY and CDR2 SYGVKD. Trimming pared 0 bases from V and 3 bases from J, leaving 12 bases between. This CDR3 has 17 residues. The CDR3 region is CAISESEETFGANVLTF. DNA of the CDR3: TGTGCCATCAGTGAGTCAGAGGAGACCTTTGGGGCCAACGTCCTGACTTTC.

At least ten counts were recorded for this clonotype. The chain links TRBV2 to TRBJ2-2, with no clear D. The CDR3 runs 13 residues. Germline V gene data show CDR1 as SNHLY and CDR2 as FYNNEI. Trimming cost V 6 bases and J 4 bases, with 9 bases left between them. The CDR3: CASSLLITGELFF. DNA of the CDR3: TGTGCCAGCAGCCTTCTAATCACCGGGGAGCTGTTTTTT. Full variable domain (outside the CDR3, taken from reference TRBV2 and TRBJ2-2): EPEVTQTPSHQVTQMGQEVILRCVPISNHLYFYWYRQILGQKVEFLVSFYNNEISEKSEIFDDQFSVERPDGSNFTLKIRSTKLEDSAMYFCASSLLITGELFFGEGSRLTVL.

The CDR3 DNA follows: TGTGCCAGCACCATGACAGGATTCATGAACACTGAAGCTTTCTTT. The encoded protein is CASTMTGFMNTEAFF. V is TRBV7-9 and J is TRBJ1-1, with D possibly being TRBD1 (6 bases). V lost 7 bases to trimming and J lost 0 bases, with 15 bases between them. Germline assignment: CDR1 SEHNR and CDR2 FQNEAQ (reference sequence). The CDR3 spans 15 residues. The full variable domain, completed using reference TRBV7-9 and TRBJ1-1, is DTGVSQNPRHKITKRGQNVTFRCDPISEHNRLYWYRQTLGQGPEFLTYFQNEAQLEKSRLLSDRFSAERPKGSFSTLEIQRTEQGDSAMYLCASTMTGFMNTEAFFGQGTRLTVV.

The V call is TRBV27, the J call TRBJ2-7; a weak D match, TRBD1 (5 bases). Trimming shortened V by 2 bases and J by 5 bases, and 13 bases separated the two germline ends. Germline V gives CDR1 MNHEY, CDR2 SMNVEV (reference sequence). The CDR3 loop spans 14 amino acids. Written as DNA, the CDR3 is TGTGCCAGCAGTTTACGGTCGACAGTGGACGAGCAGTACTTC. Its translation: CASSLRSTVDEQYF.

The chain links TRBV2 to TRBJ2-5, with a possible D match to TRBD1 (6 bases). Germline values: CDR1 SNHLY, CDR2 FYNNEI. There are 11 residues in the CDR3. Trimming removed 7 bases from V and 5 bases from J, with 8 bases in between. CDR3: CASTGDETQYF. The CDR3 DNA reads TGTGCCAGCACAGGGGACGAGACCCAGTACTTC. The entire variable domain, with the rest obtained from reference TRBV2 and TRBJ2-5, is as follows: EPEVTQTPSHQVTQMGQEVILRCVPISNHLYFYWYRQILGQKVEFLVSFYNNEISEKSEIFDDQFSVERPDGSNFTLKIRSTKLEDSAMYFCASTGDETQYFGPGTRLLVL.

This clonotype was counted many times. V and J are TRBV24-1 and TRBJ2-2; D remains ambiguous. This CDR3 region has 14 residues. CDR1 KGHDR and CDR2 SFDVKD come from the germline V gene. The V and J ends lost 0 bases and 3 bases respectively, with 4 bases between them. CDR3 residues: CATSDLSDTGELFF. The CDR3 nucleotides are TGTGCCACCAGTGATTTGTCGGACACCGGGGAGCTGTTTTTT.

This clonotype was observed a handful of times. The rearrangement joins TRBV2 to TRBJ2-2; 9 positions match TRBD2. CDR1 SNHLY and CDR2 FYNNEI come from the germline V gene. This CDR3 spans 15 amino acids. The ends lost 7 bases at V and 2 bases at J; junction bases unmatched: 5. The CDR3 bases are TGTGCCAGCACCGGAGCGGGAGGTAACACCGGGGAGCTGTTTTTT. Protein sequence: CASTGAGGNTGELFF.

The rearrangement links TRBV11-1 to TRBJ2-7, with D perhaps TRBD2 (7 bases). The CDR3 covers 13 residues. The germline V gene encodes CDR1 SGHAT and CDR2 FQDESV (reference sequence). The V end lost 4 bases, the J end lost 6 bases, and 13 bases lay between the germline ends. The CDR3 sequence: CASSYRGASEQYF. The CDR3 DNA is TGTGCCAGCAGCTATCGGGGGGCGAGCGAGCAGTACTTC.

In its sample, this clonotype was seen many times. V is TRBV4-3 and J is TRBJ1-6; tentatively, D is TRBD1 (5 bases). This CDR3 comprises 13 residues. Germline V gene lookup returns CDR1 LGHNA and CDR2 YSLEER. V lost 4 bases and J lost 11, with 12 bases in between. CDR3 region: CASSLTGAAPLHF. CDR3 nucleotides: TGCGCCAGCAGCCTAACAGGCGCAGCACCCCTCCACTTT.

Only a few counts were recorded for this clonotype. The chain recombines TRBV5-6 with TRBJ1-1; D perhaps matches TRBD1 (6 bases). V was shortened by 3 bases and J by 2 bases, with 8 bases between the two germline ends. CDR1 and CDR2 (germline): SGHDT, YYEEEE. The CDR3 loop spans 13 amino acids. The CDR3 DNA sequence: TGTGCCAGCAGCTGGACAGATAACACTGAAGCTTTCTTT. Protein product: CASSWTDNTEAFF.

This clonotype occurred many times. The V and J genes are TRBV20-1 and TRBJ2-7; TRBD2 aligns across 12 bases. J gave up 6 bases and V 5 bases, and 5 bases lay outside the gene matches. Germline V gene lookup returns CDR1 DFQATT and CDR2 SNEGSKA (reference sequence). CDR3 length: 13 amino acids. The CDR3 here is CSAVGLAGIEQYF. The CDR3 coding sequence is TGCAGTGCTGTCGGACTAGCGGGGATCGAGCAGTACTTC.

V gene TRBV29-1 combines with J gene TRBJ2-7; perhaps TRBD2 as D (6 bases). This CDR3 contains 13 residues. Germline assignment: CDR1 SQVTM and CDR2 ANQGSEA. Trimming pared 3 bases from V and 1 base from J, leaving 10 bases between. The CDR3 spells CSVDDGGSYEQYF. In DNA form, the CDR3 reads TGCAGCGTTGATGACGGGGGATCCTACGAGCAGTACTTC.

In its sample, this clonotype was seen many times. This sequence joins TRBV7-9 and TRBJ2-7; the D is unclear. CDR1 is SEHNR and CDR2 is FQNEAQ in the germline V gene (reference sequence). This CDR3 is built from 17 residues. Trimming removed 2 bases at V and 2 bases at J, with 19 bases between. This CDR3 is CASSLYRARKPAYEQYF. The CDR3 DNA is TGTGCCAGCAGCTTATATCGGGCTAGGAAACCCGCCTACGAGCAGTACTTC. Looking up the rest from reference TRBV7-9 and TRBJ2-7 gives the full variable domain: DTGVSQNPRHKITKRGQNVTFRCDPISEHNRLYWYRQTLGQGPEFLTYFQNEAQLEKSRLLSDRFSAERPKGSFSTLEIQRTEQGDSAMYLCASSLYRARKPAYEQYFGPGTRLTVT.

This clonotype was picked up many times. The J gene is TRBJ1-3, the V gene TRBV5-1, with 8 bases identical to TRBD1. There are 13 residues in the CDR3. In germline, CDR1 is SGHRS, CDR2 YFSETQ. V lost 4 bases to trimming and J lost 7 bases; unmatched junction nucleotides: 4. The CDR3 DNA follows: TGCGCCAGCAGCATGGACAGGGCGAACACCATATATTTT. Translation: CASSMDRANTIYF.

In this sample, this clonotype turned up once. J is TRBJ1-5 and V is TRBV10-2; TRBD1 matches 8 bases. Germline V gives CDR1 WSHSY, CDR2 SAAADI. The ends lost 6 bases at V and 7 bases at J; junction bases unmatched: 5. This CDR3 comprises 13 residues. The CDR3: CASSRQGWQPQHF. The CDR3, as DNA: TGCGCCAGCAGCCGACAGGGGTGGCAGCCCCAGCATTTT.

The V and J genes are TRBV24-1 and TRBJ1-1; a weak D match, TRBD1 (6 bases). This CDR3 spans 12 amino acids. The germline gives CDR1 KGHDR, CDR2 SFDVKD. Trimming removed 12 bases at V and 2 bases at J, with 12 bases between. CDR3 sequence: CAAGQTNTEAFF. As DNA, the CDR3 is TGTGCCGCCGGACAGACCAACACTGAAGCTTTCTTT.

The chain is built from TRBV19 and TRBJ2-7; 9 positions match TRBD2. The CDR3 loop spans 14 amino acids. Germline trimming cut 11 bases from V and 6 bases from J; bases unmatched to any gene: 14. The germline gives CDR1 LNHDA, CDR2 SQIVND (reference sequence). CDR3 coding DNA: TGTGCCTGGAGTGTAGCGGGGGCAGACGGCGAGCAGTACTTC. Translating it yields CAWSVAGADGEQYF.

At least ten counts were recorded for this clonotype. V and J are TRBV2 and TRBJ2-5, with TRBD2 identical over 13 bases. V shed 6 bases, J shed 4 bases, and the junction held 8 bases outside the gene matches. The germline gives CDR1 SNHLY, CDR2 FYNNEI. The CDR3 totals 16 residues. The CDR3 region is CASSGLAGEVGETQYF. For the CDR3, the DNA is TGTGCCAGCAGCGGACTAGCGGGAGAGGTCGGAGAGACCCAGTACTTC.

V and J are TRBV2 and TRBJ1-2, with a tentative D call TRBD1 (5 bases). Germline CDR1 reads SNHLY; CDR2 reads FYNNEI. The CDR3 runs 15 residues. V was clipped by 5 bases and J by 8 bases, with 21 bases between them. This chain's CDR3 is CASSLRGIYTGGYTF. CDR3 sequence (DNA): TGTGCCAGCAGTTTGCGGGGGATCTATACGGGGGGCTACACCTTC. The whole variable domain, remainder taken from reference TRBV2 and TRBJ1-2, is EPEVTQTPSHQVTQMGQEVILRCVPISNHLYFYWYRQILGQKVEFLVSFYNNEISEKSEIFDDQFSVERPDGSNFTLKIRSTKLEDSAMYFCASSLRGIYTGGYTFGSGTRLTVV.

This clonotype was counted only a few times. One base away lies a much larger clone, so this may be a sequencing read error. The CDR3 nucleotides are TGCGCCAGCATGGGTAGCGGGGGGTACGGGCAGTACTTC. The encoded protein is CASMGSGGYGQYF. The rearrangement links TRBV10-2 to TRBJ2-7; 10 bases align to TRBD2. The germline V gene has CDR1 WSHSY and CDR2 SAAADI. This CDR3 spans 13 amino acids.

The table lists this clonotype with a count of one. The chain uses TRBV25-1 and TRBJ1-2, with D possibly matching TRBD1 (5 bases). The germline V gene encodes CDR1 MGHDK and CDR2 SYGVNS. CDR3 length: 14 amino acids. The V end lost 8 bases, the J end lost 5 bases, and 18 bases lay between the germline ends. The CDR3 region is CASPHPGTAYGYTF. In DNA form, the CDR3 reads TGTGCCAGCCCACACCCCGGGACTGCGTATGGCTACACCTTC.

In this sample, this clonotype turned up a few times. This chain links TRBV5-8 with TRBJ2-2; D is unclear. Trimming removed 0 bases at V and 6 bases at J, with 6 bases between. The germline V gene has CDR1 SGHTS and CDR2 YDEGEE. This CDR3 region has 13 residues. CDR3 nucleotides: TGTGCCAGCAGCTTGGAGTTATCCGGGGAGCTGTTTTTT. Its translation: CASSLELSGELFF.

This chain uses TRBV24-1 with TRBJ1-2, with D uncertain. The germline V gene encodes CDR1 KGHDR and CDR2 SFDVKD. V was shortened by 3 bases and J by 2 bases, with 15 bases between the two germline ends. The CDR3 has 16 amino acids. CDR3 in amino acids: CATSDGSATLNYGYTF. CDR3 DNA: TGTGCCACCAGTGATGGCAGCGCTACCTTGAACTATGGCTACACCTTC.